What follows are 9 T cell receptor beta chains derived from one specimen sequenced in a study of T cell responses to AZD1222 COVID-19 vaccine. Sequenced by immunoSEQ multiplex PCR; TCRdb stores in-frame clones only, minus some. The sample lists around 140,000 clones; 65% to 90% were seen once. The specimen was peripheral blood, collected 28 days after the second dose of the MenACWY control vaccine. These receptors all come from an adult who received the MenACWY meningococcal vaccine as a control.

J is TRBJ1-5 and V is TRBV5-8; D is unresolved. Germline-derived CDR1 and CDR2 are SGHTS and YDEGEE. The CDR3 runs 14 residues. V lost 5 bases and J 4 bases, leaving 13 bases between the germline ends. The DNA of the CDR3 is TGTGCCAGCAGTCTGACCGGGGATAATCAGCCCCAGCATTTT. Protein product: CASSLTGDNQPQHF.

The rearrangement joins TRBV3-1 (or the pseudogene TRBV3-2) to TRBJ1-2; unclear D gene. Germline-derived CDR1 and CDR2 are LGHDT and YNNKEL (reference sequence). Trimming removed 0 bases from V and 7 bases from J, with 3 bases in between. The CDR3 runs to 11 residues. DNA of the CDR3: TGTGCCAGCAGCCAAGACGGTGGCTACACCTTC. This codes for CASSQDGGYTF.

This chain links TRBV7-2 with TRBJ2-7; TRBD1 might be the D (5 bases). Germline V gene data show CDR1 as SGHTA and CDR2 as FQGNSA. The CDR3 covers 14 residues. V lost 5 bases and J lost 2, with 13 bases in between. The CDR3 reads CASSPGLSTYEQYF. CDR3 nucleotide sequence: TGTGCCAGCAGCCCAGGGCTCTCAACCTACGAGCAGTACTTC.

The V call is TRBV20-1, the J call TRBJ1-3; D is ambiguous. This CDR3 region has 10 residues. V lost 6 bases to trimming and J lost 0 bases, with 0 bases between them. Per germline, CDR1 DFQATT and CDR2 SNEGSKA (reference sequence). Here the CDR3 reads CSASGNTIYF. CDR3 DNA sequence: TGCAGTGCCTCTGGAAACACCATATATTTT.

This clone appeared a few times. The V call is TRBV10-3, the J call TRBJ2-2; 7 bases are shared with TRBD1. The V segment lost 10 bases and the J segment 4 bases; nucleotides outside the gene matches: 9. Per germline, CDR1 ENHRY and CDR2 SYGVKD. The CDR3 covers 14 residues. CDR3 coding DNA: TGTGCCAGCACCGACAGGGCGAGCACCGGGGAGCTGTTTTTT. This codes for CASTDRASTGELFF.

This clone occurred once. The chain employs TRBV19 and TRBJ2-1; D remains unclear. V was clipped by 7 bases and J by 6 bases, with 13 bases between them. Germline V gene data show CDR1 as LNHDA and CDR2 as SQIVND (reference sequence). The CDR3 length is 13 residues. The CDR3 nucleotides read TGTGCCAGTAAACGTGGGGTCGGCAATGAGCAGTTCTTC. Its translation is CASKRGVGNEQFF. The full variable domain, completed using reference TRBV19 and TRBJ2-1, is DGGITQSPKYLFRKEGQNVTLSCEQNLNHDAMYWYRQDPGQGLRLIYYSQIVNDFQKGDIAEGYSVSREKKESFPLTVTSAQKNPTAFYLCASKRGVGNEQFFGPGTRLTVL.

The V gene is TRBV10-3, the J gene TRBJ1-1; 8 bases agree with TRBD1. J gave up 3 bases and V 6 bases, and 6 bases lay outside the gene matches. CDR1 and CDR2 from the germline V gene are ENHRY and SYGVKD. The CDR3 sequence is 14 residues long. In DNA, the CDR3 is TGTGCCATCAGCCCAGGGGGCCAGGACACTGAAGCTTTCTTT. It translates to CAISPGGQDTEAFF.

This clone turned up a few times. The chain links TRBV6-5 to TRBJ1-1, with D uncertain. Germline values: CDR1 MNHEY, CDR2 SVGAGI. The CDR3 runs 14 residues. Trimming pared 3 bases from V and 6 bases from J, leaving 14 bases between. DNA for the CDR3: TGTGCCAGCAGTTATCGTGGGGAGTCCTCTGAAGCTTTCTTT. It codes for CASSYRGESSEAFF.

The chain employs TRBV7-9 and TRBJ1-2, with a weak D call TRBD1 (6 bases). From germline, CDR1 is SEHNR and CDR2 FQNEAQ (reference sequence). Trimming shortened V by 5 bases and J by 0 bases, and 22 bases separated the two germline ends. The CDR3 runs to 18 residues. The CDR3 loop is CASSQIRIGGRANYGYTF. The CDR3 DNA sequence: TGTGCCAGCAGCCAAATCAGGATTGGGGGGCGTGCTAACTATGGCTACACCTTC.